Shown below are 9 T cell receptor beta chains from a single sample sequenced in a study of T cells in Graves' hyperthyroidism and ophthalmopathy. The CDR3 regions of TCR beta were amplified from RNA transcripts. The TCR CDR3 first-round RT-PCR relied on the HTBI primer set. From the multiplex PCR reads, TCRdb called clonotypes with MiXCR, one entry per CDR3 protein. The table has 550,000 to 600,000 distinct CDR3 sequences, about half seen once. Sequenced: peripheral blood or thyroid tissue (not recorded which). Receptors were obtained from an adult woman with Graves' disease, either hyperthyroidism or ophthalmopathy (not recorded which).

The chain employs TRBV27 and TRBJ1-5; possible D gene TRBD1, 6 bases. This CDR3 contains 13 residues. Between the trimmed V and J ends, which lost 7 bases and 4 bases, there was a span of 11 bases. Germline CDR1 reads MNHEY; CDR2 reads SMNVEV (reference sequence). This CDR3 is CASTLRGNQPQHF. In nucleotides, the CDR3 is TGTGCCAGCACTCTAAGGGGGAATCAGCCCCAGCATTTT.

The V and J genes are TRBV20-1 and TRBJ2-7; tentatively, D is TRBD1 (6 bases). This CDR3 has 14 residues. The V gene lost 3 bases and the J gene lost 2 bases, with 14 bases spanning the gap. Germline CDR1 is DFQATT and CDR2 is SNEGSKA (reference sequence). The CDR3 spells CSARVPGQTYEQYF. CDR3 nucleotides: TGCAGTGCTAGGGTCCCGGGACAAACCTACGAGCAGTACTTC.

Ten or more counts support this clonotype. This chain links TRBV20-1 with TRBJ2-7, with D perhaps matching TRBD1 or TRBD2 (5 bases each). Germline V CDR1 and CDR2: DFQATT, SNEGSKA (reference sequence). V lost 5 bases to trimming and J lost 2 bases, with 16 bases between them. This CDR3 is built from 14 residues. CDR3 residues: CSALASTAAYEQYF. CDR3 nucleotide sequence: TGCAGTGCTCTAGCCTCGACAGCCGCCTACGAGCAGTACTTC.

CDR3 coding DNA: TGTGCCAGCCCGGGGGGGGCTGACACTGAAGCTTTCTTT. The encoded protein is CASPGGADTEAFF. The chain recombines TRBV7-2 with TRBJ1-1, with a tentative D call TRBD1 (6 bases). Germline values: CDR1 SGHTA, CDR2 FQGNSA. The CDR3 is made up of 13 amino acids. Trimming removed 8 bases from V and 3 bases from J, with 13 bases in between.

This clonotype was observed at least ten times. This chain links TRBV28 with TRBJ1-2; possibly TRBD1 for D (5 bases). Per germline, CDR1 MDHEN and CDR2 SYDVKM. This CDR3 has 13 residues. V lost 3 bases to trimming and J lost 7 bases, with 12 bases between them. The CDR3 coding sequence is TGTGCCAGCAGTTTCGGCAGGGAGAGTGGCTACACCTTC. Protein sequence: CASSFGRESGYTF.

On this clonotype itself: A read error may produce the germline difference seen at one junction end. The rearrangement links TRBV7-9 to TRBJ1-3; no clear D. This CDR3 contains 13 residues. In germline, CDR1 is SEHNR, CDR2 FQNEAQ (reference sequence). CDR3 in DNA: TGTGCCAGCAGCTTATCTGTCCGGACCTTGCCCCCTTTT. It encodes CASSLSVRTLPPF.

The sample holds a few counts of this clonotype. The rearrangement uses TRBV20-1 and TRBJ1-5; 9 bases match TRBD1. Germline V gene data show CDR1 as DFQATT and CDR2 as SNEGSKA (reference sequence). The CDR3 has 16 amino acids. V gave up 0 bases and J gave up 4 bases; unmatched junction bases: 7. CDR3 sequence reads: CSARDGGQGGNQPQHF. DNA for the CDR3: TGCAGTGCTAGAGATGGGGGACAGGGAGGGAATCAGCCCCAGCATTTT.

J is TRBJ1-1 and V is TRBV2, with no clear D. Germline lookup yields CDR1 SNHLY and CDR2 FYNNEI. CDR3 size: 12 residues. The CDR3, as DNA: TGTGCTAGAGATGGTTGGAACACTGAAGCTTTCTTT. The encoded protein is CARDGWNTEAFF.

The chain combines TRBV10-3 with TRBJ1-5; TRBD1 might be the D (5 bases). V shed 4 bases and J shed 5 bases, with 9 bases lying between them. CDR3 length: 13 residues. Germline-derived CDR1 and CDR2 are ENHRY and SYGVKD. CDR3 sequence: CAISGGRDQPQHF. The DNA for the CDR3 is TGTGCCATCAGTGGGGGGAGGGATCAGCCCCAGCATTTT.